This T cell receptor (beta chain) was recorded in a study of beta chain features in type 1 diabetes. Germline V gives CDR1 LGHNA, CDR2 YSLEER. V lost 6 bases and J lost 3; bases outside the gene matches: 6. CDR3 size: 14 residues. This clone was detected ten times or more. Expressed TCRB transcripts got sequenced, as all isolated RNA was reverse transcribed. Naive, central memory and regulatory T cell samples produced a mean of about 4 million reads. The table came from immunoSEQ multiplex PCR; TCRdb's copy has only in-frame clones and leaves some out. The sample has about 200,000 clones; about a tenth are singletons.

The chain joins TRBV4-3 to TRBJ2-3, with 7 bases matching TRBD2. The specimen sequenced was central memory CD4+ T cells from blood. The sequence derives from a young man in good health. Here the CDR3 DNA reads TGCGCCAGCAGTGGCGGGAGAACGACAGATACGCAGTATTTT. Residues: CASSGGRTTDTQYF.